One and the same sample provided the 2 T cell receptor beta chains below, sequenced in a study of blood T cell repertoires in COVID-19 (dated by TCRdb to the early 2020s). The library was produced with the immunoSEQ multiplex PCR assay. TCRdb carries this immuneACCESS record with in-frame sequences only. Its versions omit some clonotypes, under half of them owing to an unresolved V gene in the studies checked, with the rest unexplained. Present in this sample are 200,000 to 250,000 clones, nearly 90% of which were seen just once. Less than 15% of the sample is in the top ten clones. Sequencing was carried out using peripheral blood. These receptors all come from a woman aged 18 to 35 who had recovered from COVID-19.

This chain connects TRBV5-5 to TRBJ1-1; D gene ambiguous. The V end was cut by 1 base, the J end by 5 bases, with 6 bases between. The CDR3 length is 12 residues. Germline V lookup: CDR1 SGHKS, CDR2 YYEKEE (reference sequence). In nucleotides, the CDR3 is TGTGCCAGCAGCTTGTTGAGGACTGAAGCTTTCTTT. The encoded protein is CASSLLRTEAFF.

There are a few counts of this clone. The chain employs TRBV7-9 and TRBJ2-7, with 10 bases identical to TRBD1. The CDR3 is 17 residues long. V lost 5 bases, J lost 4 bases, and 14 bases stayed unmatched. Germline V CDR1 and CDR2: SEHNR, FQNEAQ (reference sequence). CDR3 amino acids: CASSGNEPGQGPYEQYF. In nucleotides, the CDR3 is TGTGCCAGCAGCGGAAACGAACCGGGACAGGGGCCGTACGAGCAGTACTTC.